Listed here are 8 T cell receptor beta chains from one sample, sequenced in a study of STAT5B mutations in CD4+ large granular lymphocyte leukemia. Sequencing used immunoSEQ multiplex PCR; TCRdb keeps in-frame clones, though not all of them. This repertoire shows tens of thousands of clones, approximately 85% found once; its top ten account for around 1.3%. The sample taken for sequencing was CD4+ T cells from blood buffy coats. Every receptor here comes from a human donor in good health.

V and J are TRBV5-1 and TRBJ2-5; D is unclear. This CDR3 is 13 amino acids long. Germline V gene lookup returns CDR1 SGHRS and CDR2 YFSETQ. Trimming removed 2 bases from V and 4 bases from J, with 9 bases in between. DNA of the CDR3: TGCGCCAGCAGCTTCCAGCCAGGAGAGACCCAGTACTTC. It encodes CASSFQPGETQYF. Looking up the rest from reference TRBV5-1 and TRBJ2-5 gives the full variable domain: KAGVTQTPRYLIKTRGQQVTLSCSPISGHRSVSWYQQTPGQGLQFLFEYFSETQRNKGNFPGRFSGRQFSNSRSEMNVSTLELGDSALYLCASSFQPGETQYFGPGTRLLVL.

V usage is TRBV9 and J usage is TRBJ1-4; D perhaps matches TRBD1 (5 bases). CDR1 and CDR2 (germline): SGDLS, YYNGEE. The CDR3 spans 15 residues. V was cut by 1 base and J by 8 bases, with 15 bases left in between. CDR3 nucleotide sequence: TGTGCCAGCAGCGTACTCGGCAGGGAGGGGGAAAAACTGTTTTTT. Encoded protein: CASSVLGREGEKLFF.

This clone occurred a few times. The chain combines TRBV11-3 with TRBJ2-7, with TRBD1 matching over 8 bases. Germline trimming cut 5 bases from V and 2 bases from J; bases unmatched to any gene: 8. Germline V gives CDR1 SGHNT, CDR2 YENEEA. The CDR3 is 15 amino acids. CDR3: CASSPLDRVTYEQYF. The CDR3, as DNA: TGTGCCAGCAGCCCGCTGGACAGGGTCACCTACGAGCAGTACTTC.

This chain links TRBV9 with TRBJ2-1, with TRBD2 matching 10 bases. CDR1 is SGDLS and CDR2 is YYNGEE in the germline V gene. Trimming took 4 bases from V and 9 from J; bases not matched to a gene: 16. The CDR3 spans 17 residues. For the CDR3, the DNA is TGTGCCAGCAGCTTTCAACCGGGGAGCGGGGGGGCCGGTGAGCAGTTCTTC. It is translated as CASSFQPGSGGAGEQFF.

The CDR3 coding sequence is TGTGCCAGCACTAATGGTGGGGGTAGGGGCAATCAGCCCCAGCATTTT. It is translated as CASTNGGGRGNQPQHF. V and J are TRBV2 and TRBJ1-5; perhaps TRBD1 as D (5 bases). Germline CDR1 and CDR2: SNHLY and FYNNEI. The CDR3 is 16 residues long. The V and J ends lost 7 bases and 2 bases respectively, with 18 bases between them.

The chain links TRBV2 to TRBJ1-5; tentatively, D is TRBD1 (6 bases). Germline V gene data show CDR1 as SNHLY and CDR2 as FYNNEI. This CDR3 comprises 13 residues. In nucleotides, the CDR3 is TGTGTCTCGGGAGGGGGGAGCAATCAGCCCCAGCATTTT. Translation gives CVSGGGSNQPQHF.

The chain links TRBV28 to TRBJ2-1; 10 bases fit TRBD2. Germline CDR1 reads MDHEN; CDR2 reads SYDVKM. V shed 3 bases and J 11 bases; nucleotides not matched to a gene: 7. CDR3 length equals 14 residues. The CDR3 here is CASSFSSGGGKQFF. As DNA, the CDR3 is TGTGCCAGCAGTTTTTCTAGCGGGGGAGGGAAGCAGTTCTTC.

This chain connects TRBV7-9 to TRBJ2-3; the D gene is possibly TRBD1 (5 bases). Germline V CDR1 and CDR2: SEHNR, FQNEAQ (reference sequence). This CDR3 region has 14 residues. V lost 5 bases to trimming and J lost 3 bases, with 12 bases between them. This CDR3 is CASSRRGQTDTQYF. In nucleotides, the CDR3 is TGTGCCAGCAGCCGAAGGGGCCAAACAGATACGCAGTATTTT.